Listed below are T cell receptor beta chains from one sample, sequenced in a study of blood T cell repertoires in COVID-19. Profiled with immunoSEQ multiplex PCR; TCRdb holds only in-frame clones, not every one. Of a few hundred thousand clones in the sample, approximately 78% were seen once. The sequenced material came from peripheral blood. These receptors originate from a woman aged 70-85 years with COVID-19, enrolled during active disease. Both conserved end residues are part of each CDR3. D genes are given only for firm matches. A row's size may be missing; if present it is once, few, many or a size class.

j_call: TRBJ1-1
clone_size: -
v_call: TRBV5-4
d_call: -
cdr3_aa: CASSLSRNTEAFF

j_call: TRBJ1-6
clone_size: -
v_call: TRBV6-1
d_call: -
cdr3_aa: CASSEARVLYSPLHF

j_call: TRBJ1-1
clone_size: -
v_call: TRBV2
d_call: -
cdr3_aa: CASSKERAPMNTEAFF

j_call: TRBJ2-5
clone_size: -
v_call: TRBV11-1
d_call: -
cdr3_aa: CASSLGGDKVTQYF

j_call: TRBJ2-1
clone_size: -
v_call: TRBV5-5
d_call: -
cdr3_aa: CASSLQGSPYNEQFF

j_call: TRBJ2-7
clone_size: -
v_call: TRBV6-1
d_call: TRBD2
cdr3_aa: CASSEAPKAGGPYEQYF

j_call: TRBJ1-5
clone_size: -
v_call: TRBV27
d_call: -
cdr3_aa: CASSSQGLGNQPQHF

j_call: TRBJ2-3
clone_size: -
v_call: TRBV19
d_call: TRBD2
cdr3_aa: CASKLAGVDTQYF

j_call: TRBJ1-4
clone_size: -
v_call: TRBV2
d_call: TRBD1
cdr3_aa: CASRETTGNAREKLFF

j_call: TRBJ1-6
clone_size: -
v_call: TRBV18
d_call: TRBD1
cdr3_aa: CASSPWTGRENSPLHF

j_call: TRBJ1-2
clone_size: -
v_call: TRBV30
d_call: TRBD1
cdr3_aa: CAWRELRPGQGIRNYGYTF

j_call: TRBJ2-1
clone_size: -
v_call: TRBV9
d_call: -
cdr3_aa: CASSPRGIDTNEQFF

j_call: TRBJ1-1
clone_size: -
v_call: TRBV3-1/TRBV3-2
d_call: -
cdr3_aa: CASSTASLKAFF

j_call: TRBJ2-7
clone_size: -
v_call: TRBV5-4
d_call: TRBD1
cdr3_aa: CASSRYGTAYEQYF

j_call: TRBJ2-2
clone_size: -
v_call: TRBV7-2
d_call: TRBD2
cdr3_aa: CASSLFAGGNTGELFF

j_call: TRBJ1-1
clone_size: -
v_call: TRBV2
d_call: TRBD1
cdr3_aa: CASSGQGPEAFF

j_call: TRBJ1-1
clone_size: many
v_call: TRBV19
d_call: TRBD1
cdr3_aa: CASSTLDRANTEAFF

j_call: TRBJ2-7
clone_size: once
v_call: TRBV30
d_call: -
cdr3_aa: CAWSADIFYEQYF

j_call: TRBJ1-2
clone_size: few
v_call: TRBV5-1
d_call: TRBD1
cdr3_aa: CASSLGGTANYGYTF

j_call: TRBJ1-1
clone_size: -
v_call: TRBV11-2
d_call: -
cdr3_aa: CASSRQAPNTEAFF

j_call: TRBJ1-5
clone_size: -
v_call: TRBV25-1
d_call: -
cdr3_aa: CASSDLGGRRPGPQHF

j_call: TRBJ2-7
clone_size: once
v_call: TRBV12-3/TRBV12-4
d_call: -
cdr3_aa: CASSYSGEQYF

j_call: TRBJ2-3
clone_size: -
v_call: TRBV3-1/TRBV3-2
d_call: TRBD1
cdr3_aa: CASSQEGTGGFADTQYF

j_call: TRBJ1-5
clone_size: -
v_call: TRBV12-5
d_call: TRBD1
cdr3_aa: CASGTGGHQPQHF

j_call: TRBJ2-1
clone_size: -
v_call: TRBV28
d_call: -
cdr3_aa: CASSLTGEQFF

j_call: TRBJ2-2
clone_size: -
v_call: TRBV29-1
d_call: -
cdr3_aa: CSVDRGNTGELFF